This is a list of T cell receptor beta chains from one sample in a study of blood T cell repertoires in COVID-19. The protocol was immunoSEQ multiplex PCR, while the TCRdb copy is restricted to in-frame clones and leaves out a portion. The data contain more than 250,000 clones, around 90% of them singletons. Input material: peripheral blood. All receptors come from a man over 45 with active or convalescent COVID-19. The CDR3 runs from the conserved cysteine through the conserved F or W. The D gene is left open where the match is weak. Rows may omit the clone size; those that give it use once, few, many or a size class.

j_gene: TRBJ1-4
d_gene: TRBD1
abundance: -
v_gene: TRBV28
CDR3nt: TGTGCCAGCAGGAATCCCCGGGACAGGGGGGAAAAACTGTTTTTT
CDR3aa: CASRNPRDRGEKLFF

j_gene: TRBJ2-7
d_gene: TRBD2
abundance: -
v_gene: TRBV18
CDR3nt: TGTGCCAGCTCACCAGGACTAGTCTCCTACGAGCAGTACTTC
CDR3aa: CASSPGLVSYEQYF

j_gene: TRBJ1-2
d_gene: -
abundance: -
v_gene: TRBV24-1
CDR3nt: TGTGCCACCAGTGACCCAGGGCCAAACTATGGCTACACCTTC
CDR3aa: CATSDPGPNYGYTF

j_gene: TRBJ2-2
d_gene: TRBD2
abundance: -
v_gene: TRBV3-1/TRBV3-2
CDR3nt: TGTGCCAGCAGGAGATCTAGCGGGAGAACCACCGGGGAGCTGTTTTTT
CDR3aa: CASRRSSGRTTGELFF

j_gene: TRBJ2-7
d_gene: -
abundance: -
v_gene: TRBV7-3
CDR3nt: TGTGCCAGCAGTTCAATAGGGGGTTCCTACGAGCAGTACTTC
CDR3aa: CASSSIGGSYEQYF

j_gene: TRBJ1-2
d_gene: -
abundance: -
v_gene: TRBV6-6
CDR3nt: TGTGCCAGCAGTACGGGGGTCTATGGCTACACCTTC
CDR3aa: CASSTGVYGYTF

j_gene: TRBJ1-1
d_gene: TRBD1
abundance: -
v_gene: TRBV28
CDR3nt: TGTGCCAGCAGTCCCCCGGACAGGGCAAACACTGAAGCTTTCTTT
CDR3aa: CASSPPDRANTEAFF

j_gene: TRBJ2-1
d_gene: -
abundance: few
v_gene: TRBV7-8
CDR3nt: TGTGCCAGCAGCTTAGCACGGGAGCAGTTCTTC
CDR3aa: CASSLAREQFF

j_gene: TRBJ2-7
d_gene: -
abundance: -
v_gene: TRBV19
CDR3nt: TGTGCCAGTAGTAACCCCGTGGGGGGTCCCTACGAGCAGTACTTC
CDR3aa: CASSNPVGGPYEQYF

j_gene: TRBJ1-1
d_gene: TRBD1
abundance: -
v_gene: TRBV18
CDR3nt: TGTGCCAGCTCACAAGGGGGACAGGGTGAAGCTTTCTTT
CDR3aa: CASSQGGQGEAFF

j_gene: TRBJ2-3
d_gene: -
abundance: -
v_gene: TRBV28
CDR3nt: TGTGCCACACAGAACGGGGGATCAGATACGCAGTATTTT
CDR3aa: CATQNGGSDTQYF

j_gene: TRBJ2-7
d_gene: -
abundance: -
v_gene: TRBV14
CDR3nt: TGTGCCAGCAGCCACCGGCTCGGATTGGGGGCGCCTAACGAGCAGTACTTC
CDR3aa: CASSHRLGLGAPNEQYF

j_gene: TRBJ1-2
d_gene: -
abundance: -
v_gene: TRBV6-1
CDR3nt: TGTGCCAGCAGTGAAGCTGAGGGTTCCTATGGCTACACCTTC
CDR3aa: CASSEAEGSYGYTF

j_gene: TRBJ2-1
d_gene: -
abundance: -
v_gene: TRBV6-1
CDR3nt: TGTGCCAGCAGTGTAGCGGCTAGCTCCTACAATGAGCAGTTCTTC
CDR3aa: CASSVAASSYNEQFF

j_gene: TRBJ1-2
d_gene: -
abundance: once
v_gene: TRBV2
CDR3nt: TGTGCCAGCAGTGACAGGGTGGACTATGGCTACACCTTC
CDR3aa: CASSDRVDYGYTF

j_gene: TRBJ1-1
d_gene: -
abundance: -
v_gene: TRBV12-3/TRBV12-4
CDR3nt: TGTGCCACCCGGGGGGTTGACACTGAAGCTTTCTTT
CDR3aa: CATRGVDTEAFF

j_gene: TRBJ1-6
d_gene: -
abundance: -
v_gene: TRBV4-1
CDR3nt: TGCGCCAGCAGGCCCAGGGGCAGGGATAATTCACCCCTCCACTTT
CDR3aa: CASRPRGRDNSPLHF

j_gene: TRBJ2-7
d_gene: TRBD2
abundance: -
v_gene: TRBV12-3/TRBV12-4
CDR3nt: TGTGCCAGCAGTTCGGGGGGCGAGCAGTACTTC
CDR3aa: CASSSGGEQYF

j_gene: TRBJ1-5
d_gene: TRBD1
abundance: -
v_gene: TRBV18
CDR3nt: TGTGCCAGCTCACCGGGACAGGGAAATCAGCCCCAGCATTTT
CDR3aa: CASSPGQGNQPQHF

j_gene: TRBJ1-1
d_gene: TRBD1
abundance: -
v_gene: TRBV6-5
CDR3nt: TGTGCCACCGGGAGAACAGGGGGCAACACTGAAGCTTTCTTT
CDR3aa: CATGRTGGNTEAFF

j_gene: TRBJ1-2
d_gene: -
abundance: few
v_gene: TRBV28
CDR3nt: TGTGCCAGCAGTCCCCAGGGGTTACAGGGCTACACCTTC
CDR3aa: CASSPQGLQGYTF

j_gene: TRBJ2-1
d_gene: -
abundance: -
v_gene: TRBV2
CDR3nt: TGTGCCAGCAGTGAAGCGTCTCCAGGAAATGAGCAGTTCTTC
CDR3aa: CASSEASPGNEQFF

j_gene: TRBJ2-3
d_gene: TRBD2
abundance: -
v_gene: TRBV30
CDR3nt: TGTGCCCGAAGGGCAGCGGGGGCCACAGATACGCAGTATTTT
CDR3aa: CARRAAGATDTQYF

j_gene: TRBJ1-2
d_gene: TRBD1
abundance: -
v_gene: TRBV5-4
CDR3nt: TGTGCCAGCAGAATAGCGGCAGGGGGCTATGGCTACACCTTC
CDR3aa: CASRIAAGGYGYTF

j_gene: TRBJ2-5
d_gene: -
abundance: -
v_gene: TRBV6-4
CDR3nt: TGTGCCAGCAGCCCACTGCTGGAGACCCAGTACTTC
CDR3aa: CASSPLLETQYF

j_gene: TRBJ2-5
d_gene: TRBD1
abundance: once
v_gene: TRBV19
CDR3nt: TGTGCCAGTAGTATTGGGGGCACAGGGGGAGAGACCCAGTACTTC
CDR3aa: CASSIGGTGGETQYF

j_gene: TRBJ1-2
d_gene: -
abundance: -
v_gene: TRBV11-2
CDR3nt: TGTGCCAGCAGCTTAGACCCTCGAGGGTGGTCTGAGAATGGCTACACCTTC
CDR3aa: CASSLDPRGWSENGYTF

j_gene: TRBJ1-1
d_gene: TRBD1
abundance: -
v_gene: TRBV5-1
CDR3nt: TGCGCCAGCAAACAGGGGGGCACTGAAGCTTTCTTT
CDR3aa: CASKQGGTEAFF

j_gene: TRBJ2-5
d_gene: -
abundance: -
v_gene: TRBV5-1
CDR3nt: TGCGCCAGCAGCTTGGACTTGGAGACCCAGTACTTC
CDR3aa: CASSLDLETQYF

j_gene: TRBJ1-5
d_gene: -
abundance: -
v_gene: TRBV30
CDR3nt: TGTGCCTGGGGGGACACCGATCAGCCCCAGCATTTT
CDR3aa: CAWGDTDQPQHF

j_gene: TRBJ2-5
d_gene: TRBD1
abundance: -
v_gene: TRBV10-1
CDR3nt: TGCGCCAGCAGTGAGTCAGGAACAGGGGACGAGACCCAGTACTTC
CDR3aa: CASSESGTGDETQYF

j_gene: TRBJ2-7
d_gene: TRBD1
abundance: -
v_gene: TRBV5-1
CDR3nt: TGCGCCAGCAGCTTGTTCCCGGGACAGGGCCGCTACGAGCAGTACTTC
CDR3aa: CASSLFPGQGRYEQYF

j_gene: TRBJ2-5
d_gene: -
abundance: -
v_gene: TRBV1
CDR3nt: -
CDR3aa: CTSSQGVVAGGNQETQYF

j_gene: TRBJ1-1
d_gene: -
abundance: once
v_gene: TRBV18
CDR3nt: TGTGCCAGCTCACTCCCGACAGAGAACACTGAAGCTTTCTTT
CDR3aa: CASSLPTENTEAFF

j_gene: TRBJ2-5
d_gene: TRBD2
abundance: -
v_gene: TRBV10-2
CDR3nt: TGCGCCAGCAGTGGTCTAGCGGACCAAGAGACCCAGTACTTC
CDR3aa: CASSGLADQETQYF

j_gene: TRBJ2-7
d_gene: -
abundance: -
v_gene: TRBV3-1/TRBV3-2
CDR3nt: TGTGCCAGCAGCCAACCGGGGGGCGACGGCGAGCAGTACTTC
CDR3aa: CASSQPGGDGEQYF

j_gene: TRBJ2-7
d_gene: TRBD2
abundance: -
v_gene: TRBV18
CDR3nt: TGTGCCAGCTCACCGTCACTAGCGGGGGGCATATACGAGCAGTACTTC
CDR3aa: CASSPSLAGGIYEQYF

j_gene: TRBJ1-3
d_gene: -
abundance: -
v_gene: TRBV7-9
CDR3nt: TGTGCCAGCAGCTTATTAAGGGGGGGCTCTGGAAACACCATATATTTT
CDR3aa: CASSLLRGGSGNTIYF

j_gene: TRBJ1-2
d_gene: -
abundance: -
v_gene: TRBV14
CDR3nt: TGTGCCAGCAGCCGATTCGGGACAAGCTATGGCTACACCTTC
CDR3aa: CASSRFGTSYGYTF

j_gene: TRBJ2-1
d_gene: TRBD1
abundance: -
v_gene: TRBV9
CDR3nt: TGTGCCAGCAGCGTAGACAGGGGGAAGAATGAGCAGTTCTTC
CDR3aa: CASSVDRGKNEQFF

j_gene: TRBJ2-6
d_gene: -
abundance: -
v_gene: TRBV2
CDR3nt: TGTGCCAGCAGTTCACCCAGGGAAGCTGGGGCCAACGTCCTGACTTTC
CDR3aa: CASSSPREAGANVLTF